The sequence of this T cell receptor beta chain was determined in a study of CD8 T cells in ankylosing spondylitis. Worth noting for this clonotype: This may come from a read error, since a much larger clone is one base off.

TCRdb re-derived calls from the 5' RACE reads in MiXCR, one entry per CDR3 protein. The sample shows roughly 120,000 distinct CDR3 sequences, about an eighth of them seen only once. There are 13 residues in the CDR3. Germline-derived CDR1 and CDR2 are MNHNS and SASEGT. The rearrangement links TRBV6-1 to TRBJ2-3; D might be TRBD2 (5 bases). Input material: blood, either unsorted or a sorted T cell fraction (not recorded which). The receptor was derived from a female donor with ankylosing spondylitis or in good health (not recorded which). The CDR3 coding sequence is TGTGCCAGCGGTGAAAGGAGCGGAGATACGCAGTATTTT. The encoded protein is CASGERSGDTQYF.